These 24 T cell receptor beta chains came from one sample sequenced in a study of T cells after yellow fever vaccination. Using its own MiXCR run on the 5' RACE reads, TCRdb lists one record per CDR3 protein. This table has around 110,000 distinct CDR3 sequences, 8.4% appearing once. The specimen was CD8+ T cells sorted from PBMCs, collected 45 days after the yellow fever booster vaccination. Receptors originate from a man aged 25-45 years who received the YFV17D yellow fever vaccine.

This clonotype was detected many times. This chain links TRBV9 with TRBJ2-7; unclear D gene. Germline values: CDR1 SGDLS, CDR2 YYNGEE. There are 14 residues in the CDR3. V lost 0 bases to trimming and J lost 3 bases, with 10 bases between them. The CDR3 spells CASSVAGSDYEQYF. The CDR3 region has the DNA TGTGCCAGCAGCGTAGCCGGGTCCGACTACGAGCAGTACTTC. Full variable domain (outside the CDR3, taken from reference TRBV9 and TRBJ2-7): DSGVTQTPKHLITATGQRVTLRCSPRSGDLSVYWYQQSLDQGLQFLIQYYNGEERAKGNILERFSAQQFPDLHSELNLSSLELGDSALYFCASSVAGSDYEQYFGPGTRLTVT.

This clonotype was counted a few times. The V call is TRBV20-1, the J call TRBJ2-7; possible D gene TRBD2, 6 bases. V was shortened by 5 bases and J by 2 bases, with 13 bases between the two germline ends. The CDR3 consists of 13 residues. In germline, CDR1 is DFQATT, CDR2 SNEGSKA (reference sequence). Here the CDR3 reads CSALWEDTYEQYF. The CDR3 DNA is TGCAGTGCTCTTTGGGAGGATACCTACGAGCAGTACTTC.

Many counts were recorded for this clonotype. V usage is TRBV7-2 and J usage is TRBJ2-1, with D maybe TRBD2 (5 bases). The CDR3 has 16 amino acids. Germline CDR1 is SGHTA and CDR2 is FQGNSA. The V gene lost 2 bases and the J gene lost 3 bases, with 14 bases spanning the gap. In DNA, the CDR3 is TGTGCCAGCAGCTTAATGGGTGGGAGATACTACAATGAGCAGTTCTTC. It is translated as CASSLMGGRYYNEQFF.

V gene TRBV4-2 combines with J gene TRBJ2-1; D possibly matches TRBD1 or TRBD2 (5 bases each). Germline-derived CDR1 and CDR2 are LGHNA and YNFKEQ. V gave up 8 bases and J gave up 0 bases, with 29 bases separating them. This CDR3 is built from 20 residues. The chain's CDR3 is CASGLPWDRGTGNSYNEQFF. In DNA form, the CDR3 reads TGTGCCAGCGGCTTGCCTTGGGACCGTGGCACGGGGAACTCCTACAATGAGCAGTTCTTC.

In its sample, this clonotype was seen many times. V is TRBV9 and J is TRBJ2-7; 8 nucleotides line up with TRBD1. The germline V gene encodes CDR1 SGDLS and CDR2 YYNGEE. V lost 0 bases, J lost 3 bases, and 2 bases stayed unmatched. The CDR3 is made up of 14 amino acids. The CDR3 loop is CASSVADRDYEQYF. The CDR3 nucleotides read TGTGCCAGCAGCGTAGCGGACAGGGACTACGAGCAGTACTTC. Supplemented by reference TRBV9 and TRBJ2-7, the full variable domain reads DSGVTQTPKHLITATGQRVTLRCSPRSGDLSVYWYQQSLDQGLQFLIQYYNGEERAKGNILERFSAQQFPDLHSELNLSSLELGDSALYFCASSVADRDYEQYFGPGTRLTVT.

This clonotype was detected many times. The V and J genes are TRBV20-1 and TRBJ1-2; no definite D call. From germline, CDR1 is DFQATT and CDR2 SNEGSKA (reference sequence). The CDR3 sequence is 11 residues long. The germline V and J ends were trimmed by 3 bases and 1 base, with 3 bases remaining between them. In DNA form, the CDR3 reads TGCAGTGCTAGTGGTAACTATGGCTACACCTTC. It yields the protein CSASGNYGYTF.

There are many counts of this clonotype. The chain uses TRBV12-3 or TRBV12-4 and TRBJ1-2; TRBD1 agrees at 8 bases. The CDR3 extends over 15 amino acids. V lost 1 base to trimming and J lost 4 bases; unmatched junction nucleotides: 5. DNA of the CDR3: TGTGCCAGCAGTTTAGTACAGGGGGGGCCCTATGGCTACACCTTC. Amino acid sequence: CASSLVQGGPYGYTF.

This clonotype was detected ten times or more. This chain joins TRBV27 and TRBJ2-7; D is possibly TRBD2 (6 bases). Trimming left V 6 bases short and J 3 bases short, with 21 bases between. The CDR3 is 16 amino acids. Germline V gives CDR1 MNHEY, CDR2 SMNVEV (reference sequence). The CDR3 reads CASRTLLGGRDYEQYF. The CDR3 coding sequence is TGTGCCAGCAGGACGCTGTTGGGGGGAAGGGACTACGAGCAGTACTTC.

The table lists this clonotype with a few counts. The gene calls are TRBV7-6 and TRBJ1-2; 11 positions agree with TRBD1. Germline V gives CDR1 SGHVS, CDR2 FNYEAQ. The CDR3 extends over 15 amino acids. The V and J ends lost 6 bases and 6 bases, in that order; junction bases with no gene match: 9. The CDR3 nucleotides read TGTGCCAGCAGGCCCGGGACAGGGGGGCTTCATGGCTACACCTTC. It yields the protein CASRPGTGGLHGYTF.

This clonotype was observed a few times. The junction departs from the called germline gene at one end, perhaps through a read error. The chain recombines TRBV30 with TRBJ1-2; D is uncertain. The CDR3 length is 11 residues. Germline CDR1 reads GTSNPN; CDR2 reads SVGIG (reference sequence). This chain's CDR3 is CAWSVLLETNF. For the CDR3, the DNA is TGTGCCTGGAGCGTTCTTCTGGAAACCAACTTC. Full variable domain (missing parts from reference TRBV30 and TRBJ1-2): SQTIHQWPATLVQPVGSPLSLECTVEGTSNPNLYWYRQAAGRGLQLLFYSVGIGQISSEVPQNLSASRPQDRQFILSSKKLLLSDSGFYLCAWSVLLETNFGSGTRLTVV.

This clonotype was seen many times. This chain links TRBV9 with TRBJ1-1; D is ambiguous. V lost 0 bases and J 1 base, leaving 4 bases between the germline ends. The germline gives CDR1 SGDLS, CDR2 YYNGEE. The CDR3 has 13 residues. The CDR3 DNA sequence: TGTGCCAGCAGCGTAGCGGCGAACACTGAAGCTTTCTTT. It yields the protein CASSVAANTEAFF.

The chain's CDR3 is CASSPGWTGHEQYF. The CDR3 nucleotides read TGTGCCAGCAGTCCTGGTTGGACAGGCCACGAGCAGTACTTC. V usage is TRBV27 and J usage is TRBJ2-7; TRBD1 matches 7 bases. Germline V gene sequence: CDR1 MNHEY, CDR2 SMNVEV (reference sequence). The CDR3 loop spans 14 amino acids. V lost 5 bases and J lost 5; bases outside the gene matches: 9.

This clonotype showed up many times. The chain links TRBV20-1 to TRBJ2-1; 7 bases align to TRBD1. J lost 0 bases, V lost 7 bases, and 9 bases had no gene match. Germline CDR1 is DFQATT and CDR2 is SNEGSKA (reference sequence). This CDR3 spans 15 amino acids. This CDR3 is CSGGTEDYSYNEQFF. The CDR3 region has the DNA TGCAGTGGAGGGACAGAAGATTACTCCTACAATGAGCAGTTCTTC.

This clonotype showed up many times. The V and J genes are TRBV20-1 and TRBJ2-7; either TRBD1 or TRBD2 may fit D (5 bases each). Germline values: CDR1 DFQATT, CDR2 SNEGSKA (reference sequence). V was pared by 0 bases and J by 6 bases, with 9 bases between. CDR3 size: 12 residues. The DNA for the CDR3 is TGCAGTGCTAGAGATGAGGGGCGCGAGCAGTACTTC. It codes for CSARDEGREQYF.

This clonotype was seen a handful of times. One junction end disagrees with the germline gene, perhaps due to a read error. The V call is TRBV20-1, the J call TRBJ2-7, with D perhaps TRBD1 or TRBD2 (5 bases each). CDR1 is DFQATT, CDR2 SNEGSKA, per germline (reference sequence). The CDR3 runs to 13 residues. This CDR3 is CSARGVDRYEQYF. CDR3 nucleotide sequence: TGCAGTGCCAGAGGGGTAGACCGTTACGAGCAGTACTTC.

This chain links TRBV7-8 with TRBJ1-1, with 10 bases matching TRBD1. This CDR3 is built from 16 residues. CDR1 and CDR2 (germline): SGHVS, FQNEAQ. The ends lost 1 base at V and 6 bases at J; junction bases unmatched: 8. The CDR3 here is CASSLEMGQGIPEAFF. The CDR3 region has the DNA TGTGCCAGCAGCTTAGAAATGGGACAGGGGATACCTGAAGCTTTCTTT.

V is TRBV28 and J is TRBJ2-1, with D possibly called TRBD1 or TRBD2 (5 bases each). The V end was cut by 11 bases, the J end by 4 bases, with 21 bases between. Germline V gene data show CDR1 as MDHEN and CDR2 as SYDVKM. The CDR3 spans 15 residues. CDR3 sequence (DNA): TGTGCCGCCTTGGGGACGATGGGGTCTTACAATGAGCAGTTCTTC. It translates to CAALGTMGSYNEQFF.

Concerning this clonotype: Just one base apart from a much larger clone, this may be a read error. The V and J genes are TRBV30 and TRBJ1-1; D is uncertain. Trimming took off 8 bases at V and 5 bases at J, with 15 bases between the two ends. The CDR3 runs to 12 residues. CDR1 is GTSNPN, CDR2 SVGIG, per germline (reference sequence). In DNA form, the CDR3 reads TGTGCCAGGAAATGGTCAGGAACTGAAGCTTTCTTT. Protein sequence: CARKWSGTEAFF.

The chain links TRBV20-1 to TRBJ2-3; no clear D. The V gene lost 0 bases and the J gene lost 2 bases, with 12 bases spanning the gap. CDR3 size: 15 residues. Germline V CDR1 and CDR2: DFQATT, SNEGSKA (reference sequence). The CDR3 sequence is CSARDFAKNTDTQYF. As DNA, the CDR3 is TGCAGTGCTAGAGATTTCGCGAAGAACACAGATACGCAGTATTTT.

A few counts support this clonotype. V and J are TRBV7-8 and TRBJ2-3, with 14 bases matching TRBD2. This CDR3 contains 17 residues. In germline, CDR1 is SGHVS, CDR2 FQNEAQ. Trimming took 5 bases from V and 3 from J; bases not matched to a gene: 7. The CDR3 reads CASSARLAGGITDTQYF. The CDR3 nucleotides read TGTGCCAGCAGCGCCAGACTAGCGGGAGGGATAACAGATACGCAGTATTTT. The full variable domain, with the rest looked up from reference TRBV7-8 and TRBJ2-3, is GAGVSQSPRYKVAKRGQDVALRCDPISGHVSLFWYQQALGQGPEFLTYFQNEAQLDKSGLPSDRFFAERPEGSVSTLKIQRTQQEDSAVYLCASSARLAGGITDTQYFGPGTRLTVL.

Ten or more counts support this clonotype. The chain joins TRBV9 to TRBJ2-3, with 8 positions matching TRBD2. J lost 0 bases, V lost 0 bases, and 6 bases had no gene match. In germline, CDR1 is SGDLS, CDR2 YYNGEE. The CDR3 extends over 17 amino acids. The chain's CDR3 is CASSVEGSGVSTDTQYF. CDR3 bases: TGTGCCAGCAGCGTAGAGGGTAGCGGGGTTAGCACAGATACGCAGTATTTT.

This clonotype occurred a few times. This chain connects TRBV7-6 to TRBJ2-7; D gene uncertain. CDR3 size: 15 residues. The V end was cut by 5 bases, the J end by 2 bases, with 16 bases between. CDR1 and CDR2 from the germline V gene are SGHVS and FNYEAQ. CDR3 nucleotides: TGTGCCAGCAGCCCCGCCGACGGAGAAGCCTACGAGCAGTACTTC. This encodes CASSPADGEAYEQYF. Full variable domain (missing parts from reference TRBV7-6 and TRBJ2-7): GAGVSQSPRYKVTKRGQDVALRCDPISGHVSLYWYRQALGQGPEFLTYFNYEAQQDKSGLPNDRFSAERPEGSISTLTIQRTEQRDSAMYRCASSPADGEAYEQYFGPGTRLTVT.

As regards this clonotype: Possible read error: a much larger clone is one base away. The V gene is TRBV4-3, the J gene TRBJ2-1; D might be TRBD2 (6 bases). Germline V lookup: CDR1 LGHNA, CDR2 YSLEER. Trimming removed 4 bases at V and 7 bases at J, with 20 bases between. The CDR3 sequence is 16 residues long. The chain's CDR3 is CASSRDIGGASNEQFF. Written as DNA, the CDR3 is TGCGCCAGCAGCCGAGATATTGGCGGGGCCTCGAATGAGCAGTTCTTC.

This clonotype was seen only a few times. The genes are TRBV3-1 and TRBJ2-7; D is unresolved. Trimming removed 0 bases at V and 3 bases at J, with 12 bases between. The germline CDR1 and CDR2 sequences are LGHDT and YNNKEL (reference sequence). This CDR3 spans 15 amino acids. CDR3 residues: CASSQEDETLYEQYF. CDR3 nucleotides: TGTGCCAGCAGCCAAGAAGACGAAACCCTCTACGAGCAGTACTTC.